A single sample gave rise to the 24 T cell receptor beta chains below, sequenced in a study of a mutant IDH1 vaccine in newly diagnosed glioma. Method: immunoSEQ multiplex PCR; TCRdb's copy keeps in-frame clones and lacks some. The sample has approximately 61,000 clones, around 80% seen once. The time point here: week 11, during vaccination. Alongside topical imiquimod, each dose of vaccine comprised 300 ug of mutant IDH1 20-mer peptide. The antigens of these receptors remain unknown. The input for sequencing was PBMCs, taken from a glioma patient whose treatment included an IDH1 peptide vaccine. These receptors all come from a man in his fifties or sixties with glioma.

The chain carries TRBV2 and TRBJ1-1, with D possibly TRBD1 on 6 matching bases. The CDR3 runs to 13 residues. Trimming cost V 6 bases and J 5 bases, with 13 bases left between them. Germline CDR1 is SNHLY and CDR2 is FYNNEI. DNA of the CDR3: TGTGCCAGCAGATTACAGGGAGGTACTGAAGCTTTCTTT. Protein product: CASRLQGGTEAFF.

The CDR3 loop reads CASTGGTTDTQYF. CDR3 DNA: TGTGCCAGCACAGGGGGAACCACAGATACGCAGTATTTT. This chain links TRBV2 with TRBJ2-3, with TRBD1 matching over 7 bases. Germline V lookup: CDR1 SNHLY, CDR2 FYNNEI. Unmatched junction bases numbered 3, after V lost 7 bases and J lost 2 bases. This CDR3 is 13 amino acids long. The complete variable domain, with remaining parts taken from reference TRBV2 and TRBJ2-3, reads EPEVTQTPSHQVTQMGQEVILRCVPISNHLYFYWYRQILGQKVEFLVSFYNNEISEKSEIFDDQFSVERPDGSNFTLKIRSTKLEDSAMYFCASTGGTTDTQYFGPGTRLTVL.

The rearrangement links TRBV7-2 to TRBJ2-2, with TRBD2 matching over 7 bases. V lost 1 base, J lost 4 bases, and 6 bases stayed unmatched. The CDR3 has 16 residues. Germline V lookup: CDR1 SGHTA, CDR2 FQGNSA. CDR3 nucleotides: TGTGCCAGCAGCTTAGTACCTAGCGGCGTCACCGGGGAGCTGTTTTTT. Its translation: CASSLVPSGVTGELFF.

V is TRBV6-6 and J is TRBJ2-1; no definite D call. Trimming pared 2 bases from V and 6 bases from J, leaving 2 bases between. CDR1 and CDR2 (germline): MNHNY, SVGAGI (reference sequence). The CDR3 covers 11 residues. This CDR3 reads CASSYSNEQFF. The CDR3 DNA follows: TGTGCCAGCAGTTACAGCAATGAGCAGTTCTTC.

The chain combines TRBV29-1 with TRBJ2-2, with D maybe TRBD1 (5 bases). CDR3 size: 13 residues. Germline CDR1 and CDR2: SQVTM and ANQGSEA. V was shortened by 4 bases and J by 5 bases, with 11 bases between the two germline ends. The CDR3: CSVGQGSTGELFF. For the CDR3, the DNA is TGCAGCGTTGGGCAGGGTTCGACCGGGGAGCTGTTTTTT.

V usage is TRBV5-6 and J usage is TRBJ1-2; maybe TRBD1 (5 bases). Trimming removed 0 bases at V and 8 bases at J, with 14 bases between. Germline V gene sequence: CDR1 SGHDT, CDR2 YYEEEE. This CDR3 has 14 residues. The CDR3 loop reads CASSLGGEARGYTF. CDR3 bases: TGTGCCAGCAGCTTGGGGGGGGAGGCGCGAGGCTACACCTTC.

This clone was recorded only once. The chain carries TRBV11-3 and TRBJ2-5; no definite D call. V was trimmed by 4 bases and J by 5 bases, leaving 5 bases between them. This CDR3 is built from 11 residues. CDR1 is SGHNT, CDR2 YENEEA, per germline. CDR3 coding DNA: TGTGCCAGCAGCTCCCAGGAGACCCAGTACTTC. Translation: CASSSQETQYF.

CDR3 amino acids: CASSLSPYEQYF. The CDR3 DNA sequence: TGTGCCAGCAGCTTAAGTCCCTACGAGCAGTACTTC. The chain couples TRBV7-8 to TRBJ2-7; no clear D. Per germline, CDR1 SGHVS and CDR2 FQNEAQ. The CDR3 loop spans 12 amino acids. Trimming removed 2 bases at V and 2 bases at J, with 4 bases between.

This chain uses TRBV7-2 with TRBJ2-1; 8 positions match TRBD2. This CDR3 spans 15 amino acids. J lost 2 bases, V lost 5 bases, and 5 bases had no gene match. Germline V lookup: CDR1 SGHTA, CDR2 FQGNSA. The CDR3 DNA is TGTGCCAGCAGCCTTGGCGGGGGGCCCTACAATGAGCAGTTCTTC. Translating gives CASSLGGGPYNEQFF.

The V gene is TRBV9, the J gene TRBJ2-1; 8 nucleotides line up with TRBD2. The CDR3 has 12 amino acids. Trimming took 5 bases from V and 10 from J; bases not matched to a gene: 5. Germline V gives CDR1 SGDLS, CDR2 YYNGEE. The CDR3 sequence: CASSLAGREQFF. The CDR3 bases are TGTGCCAGCAGTTTAGCGGGGAGAGAGCAGTTCTTC.

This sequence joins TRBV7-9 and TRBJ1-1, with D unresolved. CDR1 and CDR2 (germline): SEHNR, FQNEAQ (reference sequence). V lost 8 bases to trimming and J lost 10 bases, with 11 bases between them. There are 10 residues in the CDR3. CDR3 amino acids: CASGSGVAFF. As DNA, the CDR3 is TGTGCCAGCGGGAGTGGGGTAGCTTTCTTT.

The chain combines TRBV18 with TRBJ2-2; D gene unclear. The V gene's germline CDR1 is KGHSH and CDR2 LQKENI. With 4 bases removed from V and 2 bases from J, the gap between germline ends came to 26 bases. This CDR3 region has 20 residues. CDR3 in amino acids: CASSHYDPPYSRPNTGELFF. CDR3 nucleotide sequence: TGTGCCAGCTCACACTACGACCCCCCTTACAGCCGACCTAACACCGGGGAGCTGTTTTTT.

The CDR3 reads CASSYTFPGQGGNEQFF. CDR3 coding DNA: TGTGCCAGCAGCTACACCTTTCCGGGACAGGGGGGTAATGAGCAGTTCTTC. This chain joins TRBV7-6 and TRBJ2-1, with 11 bases identical to TRBD1. Germline CDR1 and CDR2: SGHVS and FNYEAQ. J gave up 7 bases and V 4 bases, and 12 bases lay outside the gene matches. This CDR3 is built from 17 residues.

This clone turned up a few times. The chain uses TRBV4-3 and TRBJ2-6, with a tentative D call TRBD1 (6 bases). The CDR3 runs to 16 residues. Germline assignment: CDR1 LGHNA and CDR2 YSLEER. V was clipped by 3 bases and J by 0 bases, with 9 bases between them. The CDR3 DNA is TGCGCCAGCAGCCAGGACAGTTTCTCTGGGGCCAACGTCCTGACTTTC. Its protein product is CASSQDSFSGANVLTF.

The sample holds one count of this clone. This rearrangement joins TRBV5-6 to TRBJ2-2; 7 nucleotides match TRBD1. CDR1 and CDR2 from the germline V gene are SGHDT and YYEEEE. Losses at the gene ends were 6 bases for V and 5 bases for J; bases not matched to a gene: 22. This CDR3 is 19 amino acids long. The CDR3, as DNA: TGTGCCAGCATCGACAGGGCGGTAGCCCAAAACGCGAGGACCGGGGAGCTGTTTTTT. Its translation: CASIDRAVAQNARTGELFF.

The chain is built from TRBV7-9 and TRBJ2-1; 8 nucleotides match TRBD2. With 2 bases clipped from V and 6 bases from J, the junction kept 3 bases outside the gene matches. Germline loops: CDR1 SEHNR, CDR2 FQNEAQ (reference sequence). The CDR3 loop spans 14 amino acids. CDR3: CASSLFGTSNEQFF. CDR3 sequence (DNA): TGTGCCAGCAGCTTATTTGGGACTAGCAATGAGCAGTTCTTC.

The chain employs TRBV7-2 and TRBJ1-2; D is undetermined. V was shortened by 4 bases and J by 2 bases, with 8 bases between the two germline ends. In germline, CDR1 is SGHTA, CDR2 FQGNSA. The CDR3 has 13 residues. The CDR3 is CASSSRQNYGYTF. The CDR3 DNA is TGTGCCAGCAGCTCCCGTCAGAACTATGGCTACACCTTC.

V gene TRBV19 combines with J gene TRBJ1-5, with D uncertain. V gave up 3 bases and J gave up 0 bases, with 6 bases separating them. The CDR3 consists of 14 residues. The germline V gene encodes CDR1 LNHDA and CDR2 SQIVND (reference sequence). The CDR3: CASSIRDSNQPQHF. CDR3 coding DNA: TGTGCCAGTAGTATCAGAGATAGCAATCAGCCCCAGCATTTT.

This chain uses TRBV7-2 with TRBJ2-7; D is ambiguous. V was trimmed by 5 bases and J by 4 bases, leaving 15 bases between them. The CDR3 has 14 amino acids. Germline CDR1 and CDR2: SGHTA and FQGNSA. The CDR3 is CASSIPGPLYEQYF. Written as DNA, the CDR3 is TGTGCCAGCAGCATACCCGGGCCGCTATACGAGCAGTACTTC. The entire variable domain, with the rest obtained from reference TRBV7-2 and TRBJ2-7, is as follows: GAGVSQSPSNKVTEKGKDVELRCDPISGHTALYWYRQSLGQGLEFLIYFQGNSAPDKSGLPSDRFSAERTGGSVSTLTIQRTQQEDSAVYLCASSIPGPLYEQYFGPGTRLTVT.

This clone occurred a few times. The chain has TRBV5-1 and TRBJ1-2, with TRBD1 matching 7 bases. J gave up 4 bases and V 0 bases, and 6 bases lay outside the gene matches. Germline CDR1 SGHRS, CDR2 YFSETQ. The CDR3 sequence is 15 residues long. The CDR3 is CASSLGRGQAYGYTF. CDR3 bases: TGCGCCAGCAGCTTGGGTAGGGGGCAGGCCTATGGCTACACCTTC.

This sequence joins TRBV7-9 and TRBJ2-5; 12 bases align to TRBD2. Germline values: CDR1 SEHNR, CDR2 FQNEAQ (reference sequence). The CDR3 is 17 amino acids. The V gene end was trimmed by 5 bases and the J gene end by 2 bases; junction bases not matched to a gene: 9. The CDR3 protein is CASSLRTSGAVQETQYF. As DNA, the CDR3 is TGTGCCAGCAGCCTTAGGACTAGCGGGGCAGTGCAAGAGACCCAGTACTTC.

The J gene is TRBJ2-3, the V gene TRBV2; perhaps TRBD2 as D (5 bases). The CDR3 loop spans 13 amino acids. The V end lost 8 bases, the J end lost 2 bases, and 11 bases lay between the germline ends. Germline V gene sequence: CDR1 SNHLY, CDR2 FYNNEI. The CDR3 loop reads CASAEADTDTQYF. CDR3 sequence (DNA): TGTGCCAGCGCGGAGGCGGACACAGATACGCAGTATTTT. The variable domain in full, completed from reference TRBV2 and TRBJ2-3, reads EPEVTQTPSHQVTQMGQEVILRCVPISNHLYFYWYRQILGQKVEFLVSFYNNEISEKSEIFDDQFSVERPDGSNFTLKIRSTKLEDSAMYFCASAEADTDTQYFGPGTRLTVL.

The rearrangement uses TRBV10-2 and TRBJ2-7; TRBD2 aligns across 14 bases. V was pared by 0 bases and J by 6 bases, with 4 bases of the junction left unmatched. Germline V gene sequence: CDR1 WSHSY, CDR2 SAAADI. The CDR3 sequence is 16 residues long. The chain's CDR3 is CASSESPGLAGVEQYF. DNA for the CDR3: TGCGCCAGCAGTGAGTCCCCGGGACTAGCGGGGGTCGAGCAGTACTTC.

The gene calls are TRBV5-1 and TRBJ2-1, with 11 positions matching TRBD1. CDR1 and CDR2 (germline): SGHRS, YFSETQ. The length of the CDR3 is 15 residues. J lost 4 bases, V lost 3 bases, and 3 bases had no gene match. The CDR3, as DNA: TGCGCCAGCAGCTCCGGGACAGGGGGTTACAATGAGCAGTTCTTC. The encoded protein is CASSSGTGGYNEQFF. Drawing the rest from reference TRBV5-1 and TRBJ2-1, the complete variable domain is KAGVTQTPRYLIKTRGQQVTLSCSPISGHRSVSWYQQTPGQGLQFLFEYFSETQRNKGNFPGRFSGRQFSNSRSEMNVSTLELGDSALYLCASSSGTGGYNEQFFGPGTRLTVL.